These 15 T cell receptor beta chains originate from one sample sequenced in a study of OX40 agonist ivuxolimab in advanced cancers. TCRdb's table, derived via immunoSEQ multiplex PCR, lists solely in-frame clones and lacks some. Of around 84,000 clones in the sample, roughly 92% were seen once. The source material was CD4+ or CD8+ T cells sorted from blood, sampled in a trial of the OX40 agonist ivuxolimab. These TCRs come from an adult with an advanced solid tumor such as melanoma, head and neck, liver or kidney cancer.

The chain is built from TRBV7-2 and TRBJ2-5, with 9 bases fitting TRBD2. V was clipped by 4 bases and J by 4 bases; unmatched bases: 10. Germline CDR1 SGHTA, CDR2 FQGNSA. This CDR3 comprises 16 residues. Written as DNA, the CDR3 is TGTGCCAGCAGCTCAGGGCAGCGGGGGGTATCAGAGACCCAGTACTTC. Translation gives CASSSGQRGVSETQYF.

In its sample, this clone was seen a few times. J is TRBJ1-1 and V is TRBV6-4; D is unclear. The CDR3 is 17 residues long. The germline V gene encodes CDR1 MRHNA and CDR2 SNTAGT. V was pared by 0 bases and J by 1 base, with 15 bases between. CDR3 amino acids: CASSDSGSIEANTEAFF. In DNA form, the CDR3 reads TGTGCCAGCAGTGACTCGGGGTCGATAGAGGCGAACACTGAAGCTTTCTTT.

V gene TRBV4-1 combines with J gene TRBJ1-1; D perhaps matches TRBD1 (5 bases). Per germline, CDR1 MGHRA and CDR2 YSYEKL. V lost 1 base to trimming and J lost 6 bases, with 12 bases between them. The CDR3 loop spans 14 amino acids. The CDR3 nucleotides are TGCGCCAGCAGCCAAGGGGGGGGATGGGCTGAAGCTTTCTTT. It specifies CASSQGGGWAEAFF.

CDR3 protein: CASSLGVGNYGYTF. The CDR3 nucleotides read TGTGCCAGCAGCTTAGGCGTAGGTAACTATGGCTACACCTTC. The chain carries TRBV13 and TRBJ1-2; D call uncertain. This CDR3 spans 14 amino acids. Trimming pared 0 bases from V and 1 base from J, leaving 6 bases between. Germline CDR1 reads PRHDT; CDR2 reads FYEKMQ (reference sequence).

The chain couples TRBV30 to TRBJ2-7, with D possibly TRBD2 on 5 matching bases. Germline V gene sequence: CDR1 GTSNPN, CDR2 SVGIG (reference sequence). The V gene lost 0 bases and the J gene lost 2 bases, with 11 bases spanning the gap. The CDR3 extends over 14 amino acids. This CDR3 reads CAWSVGGPPYEQYF. The CDR3 DNA reads as TGTGCCTGGAGTGTAGGCGGGCCCCCCTACGAGCAGTACTTC.

This chain uses TRBV11-2 with TRBJ2-1, with D unresolved. CDR3 length equals 16 residues. With 6 bases removed from V and 0 bases from J, the gap between germline ends came to 15 bases. Germline V gives CDR1 SGHAT, CDR2 FQNNGV. As DNA, the CDR3 is TGTGCCAGCAGATCCCCTACGGCGGTCTCCTACAATGAGCAGTTCTTC. Translated, it gives CASRSPTAVSYNEQFF.

This rearrangement joins TRBV27 to TRBJ1-4, with D maybe TRBD1 (6 bases). The CDR3 has 16 residues. In germline, CDR1 is MNHEY, CDR2 SMNVEV (reference sequence). Trimming removed 7 bases at V and 5 bases at J, with 20 bases between. CDR3 DNA sequence: TGTGCCAGCACCCCCGGGGTGGGGGCTTTGAATGAAAAACTGTTTTTT. It yields the protein CASTPGVGALNEKLFF.

The V call is TRBV29-1, the J call TRBJ1-2, with TRBD1 matching 9 bases. The junction had 4 bases not matched to a gene; V was cut back by 4 bases and J by 4 bases. Looked up from germline, CDR1 is SQVTM and CDR2 is ANQGSEA. The CDR3 sequence is 13 residues long. CDR3 sequence: CSVATGGSYGYTF. CDR3 bases: TGCAGCGTTGCTACAGGGGGCAGCTATGGCTACACCTTC.

The gene calls are TRBV7-2 and TRBJ2-5; D tentatively reads TRBD1 or TRBD2 (5 bases each). V lost 6 bases and J lost 5, with 13 bases in between. The CDR3 runs 13 residues. The germline gives CDR1 SGHTA, CDR2 FQGNSA. CDR3 amino acids: CASRGPWDETQYF. CDR3 nucleotide sequence: TGTGCCAGCAGGGGCCCTTGGGACGAGACCCAGTACTTC. Full variable domain (rest looked up from reference TRBV7-2 and TRBJ2-5): GAGVSQSPSNKVTEKGKDVELRCDPISGHTALYWYRQSLGQGLEFLIYFQGNSAPDKSGLPSDRFSAERTGGSVSTLTIQRTQQEDSAVYLCASRGPWDETQYFGPGTRLLVL.

The chain carries TRBV6-6 and TRBJ2-7; perhaps D is TRBD1 or TRBD2 (5 bases each). CDR3 size: 13 residues. V was cut by 4 bases and J by 5 bases, with 12 bases left in between. Germline CDR1 MNHNY, CDR2 SVGAGI (reference sequence). The CDR3 here is CASSSRVGDEQYF. The CDR3 coding sequence is TGTGCCAGCAGTTCGAGGGTGGGGGACGAGCAGTACTTC.

This chain connects TRBV7-9 to TRBJ2-3; the D gene could be TRBD1 or TRBD2 (5 bases each). Germline lookup yields CDR1 SEHNR and CDR2 FQNEAQ (reference sequence). This CDR3 region has 18 residues. The ends were cut back, 8 bases at V and 4 bases at J, with 28 bases in the middle. The DNA of the CDR3 is TGTGCCAGCCTACCGGGTGGGACGATCATGTTTTCGGCAGATACGCAGTATTTT. Translated, it gives CASLPGGTIMFSADTQYF.

This chain links TRBV7-2 with TRBJ1-3; 9 positions match TRBD1. Germline CDR1 reads SGHTA; CDR2 reads FQGNSA. The V gene end was trimmed by 2 bases and the J gene end by 4 bases; junction bases not matched to a gene: 12. The CDR3 covers 18 residues. For the CDR3, the DNA is TGTGCCAGCAGCTTACGTCTACGGCCGGGACAGGGAGGAAACACCATATATTTT. Residues: CASSLRLRPGQGGNTIYF.

This clone has a single count. The rearrangement joins TRBV19 to TRBJ1-2; 8 bases agree with TRBD1. The germline CDR1 and CDR2 sequences are LNHDA and SQIVND (reference sequence). The CDR3 length is 13 residues. V was clipped by 4 bases and J by 5 bases; unmatched bases: 3. DNA for the CDR3: TGTGCCAGTAGTAGACAGGGGACGTATGGCTACACCTTC. Translated: CASSRQGTYGYTF.

This sequence joins TRBV2 and TRBJ1-5; 9 positions agree with TRBD1. V shed 6 bases, J shed 7 bases, and the junction held 10 bases outside the gene matches. The CDR3 is made up of 15 amino acids. Germline values: CDR1 SNHLY, CDR2 FYNNEI. The CDR3 spells CASRGTDRGGQPQHF. The CDR3 DNA is TGTGCCAGCAGGGGAACAGACAGGGGGGGACAGCCCCAGCATTTT.

J is TRBJ2-3 and V is TRBV9; D perhaps matches TRBD2 (7 bases). Trimming stripped 1 base from V and 4 bases from J, with 28 bases between. Germline CDR1 reads SGDLS; CDR2 reads YYNGEE. The CDR3 is 20 residues long. CDR3 loop: CASSVNPGASLGGDADTQYF. CDR3 nucleotide sequence: TGTGCCAGCAGCGTAAACCCTGGGGCTAGCCTAGGGGGGGATGCAGATACGCAGTATTTT.